Below, one T cell receptor beta chain is given with its context. This sample was taken from a study of control samples from healthy donors and cancer patients. The repertoire was sequenced with immunoSEQ multiplex PCR; TCRdb's copy has only in-frame clones and lacks some. The sample has about 140,000 clones, 94% seen once; the top ten hold about an eighth. The CDR3 runs 16 residues. Germline CDR1 is MNHEY and CDR2 is SMNVEV (reference sequence). Trimming left V 1 base short and J 3 bases short, with 16 bases between. The chain uses TRBV27 and TRBJ2-7; no firm D call. Sequencing was performed on blood. The TCR comes from a man aged 35 to 55 in good health. CDR3 DNA: TGTGCCAGCAGTTTATTGGGTTCCCCAACTATCTACGAGCAGTACTTC. Translated, it gives CASSLLGSPTIYEQYF.